Listed below are T cell receptor beta chains from one sample, sequenced in a study of T cell responses to AZD1222 COVID-19 vaccine. Sequencing was performed with immunoSEQ multiplex PCR; in TCRdb, only in-frame clones are kept and a portion is missing. Here the sample spans roughly 150,000 clones, 80% to 95% being singletons. Sample: peripheral blood, taken on day 0 of AZD1222 vaccination. The receptors were gathered from an adult in good health. The CDR3 runs from the conserved cysteine through the conserved F or W. Each record gives: D gene, J gene, clone size, V gene, CDR3 DNA, CDR3 protein. D genes are given only for firm matches. Clone size, where shown, is once, few, many, or a class for clones that have expanded.

D: NA
J: TRBJ1-5
size: NA
V: TRBV2
DNA: TGTGCCAGCAGTGAATGGAGGCGTAATCAGCCCCAGCATTTT
CDR3: CASSEWRRNQPQHF

D: NA
J: TRBJ1-1
size: NA
V: TRBV7-3
DNA: TGTGCCAGCAGCTTACGGGGGAACACTGAAGCTTTCTTT
CDR3: CASSLRGNTEAFF

D: TRBD1
J: TRBJ2-5
size: NA
V: TRBV6-5
DNA: TGTGCCAGCCGCGGACAGGGCGTAGAGACCCAGTACTTC
CDR3: CASRGQGVETQYF

D: TRBD2
J: TRBJ2-2
size: NA
V: TRBV7-2
DNA: TGTGCCAGCAGCTCCGGACTAGCGGGGGGGGCCGGGGAGCTGTTTTTT
CDR3: CASSSGLAGGAGELFF

D: NA
J: TRBJ1-1
size: once
V: TRBV5-6
DNA: TGTGCCAGCAGCCCCCGTCAGGCTGACAAGCGGAACACTGAAGCTTTCTTT
CDR3: CASSPRQADKRNTEAFF

D: NA
J: TRBJ1-6
size: NA
V: TRBV30
DNA: TGTGCCTGGACCCAACTGGGGGGGTATAATTCACCCCTCCACTTT
CDR3: CAWTQLGGYNSPLHF

D: NA
J: TRBJ2-1
size: NA
V: TRBV2
DNA: TGTGCCAGCGCGGGGGCCCCAACAGGTGAGCAGTTCTTC
CDR3: CASAGAPTGEQFF

D: NA
J: TRBJ1-5
size: NA
V: TRBV4-2
DNA: TGTGCCAGCAGCCAAGATTTCGGGAGCCGGTTGCCCCAGCATTTT
CDR3: CASSQDFGSRLPQHF

D: TRBD2
J: TRBJ2-7
size: NA
V: TRBV11-2
DNA: TGTGCCAGCAGCCCCAACCGGGGGGGCTACGAGCAGTACTTC
CDR3: CASSPNRGGYEQYF

D: NA
J: TRBJ1-2
size: NA
V: TRBV6-5
DNA: TGTGCCAGCAGTTACAGGGGGGGCTACACCTTC
CDR3: CASSYRGGYTF

D: NA
J: TRBJ1-2
size: NA
V: TRBV6-5
DNA: TGTGCCAGCAGAGAGACAGCCGTCTATGGCTACACCTTC
CDR3: CASRETAVYGYTF

D: NA
J: TRBJ2-2
size: NA
V: TRBV5-1
DNA: TGCGCCAGCAGTTTCGGACCGACGAGCACCGGGGAGCTGTTTTTT
CDR3: CASSFGPTSTGELFF

D: TRBD1
J: TRBJ2-5
size: NA
V: TRBV30
DNA: TGTGCCTGGGGCAGGGGGGAGACCCAGTACTTC
CDR3: CAWGRGETQYF

D: NA
J: TRBJ1-2
size: once
V: TRBV5-8
DNA: TGTGCCAGCAGCTTCCCGGGGATCTATGGCTACACCTTC
CDR3: CASSFPGIYGYTF

D: NA
J: TRBJ2-5
size: NA
V: TRBV7-8
DNA: TGTGCCAGCACCCGTTTACTCCAAGAGACCCAGTACTTC
CDR3: CASTRLLQETQYF

D: TRBD1
J: TRBJ1-5
size: NA
V: TRBV7-2
DNA: TGTGCCAGCAGCTTAGCCGGGACAGGGGGCGATGGGGATCAGCCCCAGCATTTT
CDR3: CASSLAGTGGDGDQPQHF

D: TRBD1
J: TRBJ1-6
size: NA
V: TRBV30
DNA: TGTGCCCGAGCTACAGGGGGCGATTCACCCCTCCACTTT
CDR3: CARATGGDSPLHF